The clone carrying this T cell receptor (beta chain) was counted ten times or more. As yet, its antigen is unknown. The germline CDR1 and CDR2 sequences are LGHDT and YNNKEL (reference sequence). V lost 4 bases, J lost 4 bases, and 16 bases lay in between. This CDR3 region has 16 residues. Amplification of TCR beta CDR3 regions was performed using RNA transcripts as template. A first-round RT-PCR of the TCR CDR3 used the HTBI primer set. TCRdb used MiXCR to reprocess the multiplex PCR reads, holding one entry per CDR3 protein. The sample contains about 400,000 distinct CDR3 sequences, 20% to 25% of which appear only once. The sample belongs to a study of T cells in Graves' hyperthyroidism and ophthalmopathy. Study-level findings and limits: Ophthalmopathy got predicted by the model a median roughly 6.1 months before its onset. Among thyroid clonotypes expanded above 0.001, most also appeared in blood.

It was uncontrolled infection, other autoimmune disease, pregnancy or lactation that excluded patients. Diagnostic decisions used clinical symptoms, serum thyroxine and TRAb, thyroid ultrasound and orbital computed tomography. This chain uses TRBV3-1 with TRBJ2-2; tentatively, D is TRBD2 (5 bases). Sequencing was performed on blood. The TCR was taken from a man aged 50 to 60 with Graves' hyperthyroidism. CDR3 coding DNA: TGTGCCAGCAGCCTCCGAGGCGGAGGTAGCACCGGGGAGCTGTTTTTT. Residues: CASSLRGGGSTGELFF.